This T cell receptor (beta chain) was sequenced in a study of cytomegalovirus exposure and HLA in healthy donors. Study-wide results and limits: Upon later analysis, TCR association rates were observed to vary by HLA locus, being highest for DRB1 and lowest for HLA-C. Reports showed the classifier diagnosing cytomegalovirus status with high specificity and sensitivity. Investigators reported around 150 TCR beta chains as tied to cytomegalovirus.

PCR amplification relied on 60 Vbeta primers (plus 13 Jbeta primers). TCRdb's copy holds only in-frame clones and misses some; the assay was immunoSEQ multiplex PCR. The sample contains under 200,000 clones, over 65% of which appear only once. Healthy bone marrow donors formed the donor group. V lost 0 bases, J lost 5 bases, and 10 bases lay in between. Germline V gene data show CDR1 as LGHNA and CDR2 as YSLEER. CDR3 length equals 14 residues. As regards this clone: Its antigen is unidentified.

The V and J genes are TRBV4-3 and TRBJ2-5; D might be TRBD1 (5 bases). Sequencing was performed on PBMCs. The source of this sequence is a woman in her forties or fifties in good health and CMV-seropositive. The CDR3 is CASSQEGAGETQYF. The CDR3 DNA reads TGCGCCAGCAGCCAAGAGGGCGCAGGGGAGACCCAGTACTTC.